This T cell receptor (beta chain) was obtained from a study of OX40 agonist ivuxolimab in advanced cancers. Across the study: Of the patients, three showed partial responses, one with hepatocellular carcinoma and two with cutaneous melanoma.

Here immunoSEQ multiplex PCR was the method, and the copy in TCRdb shows in-frame clones only, minus some. Found here are 66,000 or so clones, approximately 90% of them singletons; the top ten hold 2% to 2.5%. CDR3 length equals 15 residues. The V gene lost 5 bases and the J gene lost 1 base, with 12 bases spanning the gap. CDR1 and CDR2 (germline): KGHSH, LQKENI. The specimen comprised CD4+ or CD8+ T cells sorted from blood, sampled in a trial of the OX40 agonist ivuxolimab. The sequence came from an adult with an advanced solid tumor such as melanoma, head and neck, liver or kidney cancer. V gene TRBV18 combines with J gene TRBJ1-3; TRBD1 might be the D (5 bases). CDR3 amino acids: CASSGTGTSGNTIYF. The CDR3 region has the DNA TGTGCCAGCTCAGGTACAGGAACTTCTGGAAACACCATATATTTT.